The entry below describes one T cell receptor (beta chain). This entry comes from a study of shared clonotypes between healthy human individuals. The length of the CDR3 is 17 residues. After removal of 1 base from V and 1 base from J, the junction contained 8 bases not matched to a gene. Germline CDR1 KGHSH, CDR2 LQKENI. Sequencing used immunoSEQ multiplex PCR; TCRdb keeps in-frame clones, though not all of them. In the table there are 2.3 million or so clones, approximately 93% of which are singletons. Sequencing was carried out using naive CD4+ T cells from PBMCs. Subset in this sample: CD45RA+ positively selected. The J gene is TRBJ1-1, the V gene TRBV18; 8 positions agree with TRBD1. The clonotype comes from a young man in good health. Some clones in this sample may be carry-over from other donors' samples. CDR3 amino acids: CASSPLWTGSGNTEAFF. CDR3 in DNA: TGTGCCAGCTCACCACTTTGGACAGGGTCAGGGAACACTGAAGCTTTCTTT.